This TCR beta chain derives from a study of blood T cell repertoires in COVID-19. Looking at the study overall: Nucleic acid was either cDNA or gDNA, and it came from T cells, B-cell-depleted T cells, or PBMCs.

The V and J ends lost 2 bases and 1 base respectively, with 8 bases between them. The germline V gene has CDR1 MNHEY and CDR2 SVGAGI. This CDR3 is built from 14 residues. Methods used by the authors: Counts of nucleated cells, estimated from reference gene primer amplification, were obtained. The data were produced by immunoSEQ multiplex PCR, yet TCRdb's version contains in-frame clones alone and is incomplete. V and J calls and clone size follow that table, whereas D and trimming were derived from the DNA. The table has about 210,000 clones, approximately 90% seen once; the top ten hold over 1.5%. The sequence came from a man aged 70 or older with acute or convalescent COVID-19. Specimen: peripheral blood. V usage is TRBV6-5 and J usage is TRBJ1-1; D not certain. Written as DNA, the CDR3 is TGTGCCAGCAGTTACCAGACATCGAACACTGAAGCTTTCTTT. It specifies CASSYQTSNTEAFF.